The T cell receptor beta chain described here comes from a study of blood T cell repertoires in COVID-19. TCRdb keeps only in-frame clones here, not all; method: immunoSEQ multiplex PCR. The sample lists about 260,000 clones, approximately 90% occurring once. The V segment lost 4 bases and the J segment 4 bases; nucleotides outside the gene matches: 9. The germline gives CDR1 SGHRS, CDR2 YFSETQ. CDR3 length equals 15 residues. The sequencing input was PBMCs or T cells enriched from blood (not recorded which). The V gene is TRBV5-1, the J gene TRBJ2-7, with 9 bases lining up with TRBD1. The source is a man between 50 and 59 years old who had been exposed to COVID-19. Here the CDR3 reads CASSPGTGILYEQYF. DNA of the CDR3: TGCGCCAGCAGCCCGGGGACAGGGATTCTATACGAGCAGTACTTC.